The next 27 T cell receptor beta chains were all read from a single sample in a study of T cells after yellow fever vaccination. TCRdb itself ran the 5' RACE reads through MiXCR, one entry per CDR3 protein. The profile shows approximately 180,000 distinct CDR3 sequences, approximately 6% of them singletons. The starting material was CD4+ T cells sorted from PBMCs, obtained on the day of the first yellow fever vaccination. Every receptor here comes from a man between 18 and 29 years old who received the YFV17D yellow fever vaccine.

This clonotype was found many times. The chain links TRBV7-9 to TRBJ1-6; 7 bases match TRBD1. CDR1 is SEHNR, CDR2 FQNEAQ, per germline (reference sequence). The CDR3 consists of 12 residues. The V gene end was trimmed by 5 bases and the J gene end by 14 bases; junction bases not matched to a gene: 6. CDR3 sequence reads: CASSLQGYSLHF. The CDR3, as DNA: TGTGCCAGCAGCCTACAGGGGTATTCCCTCCACTTT.

The table lists this clonotype with many counts. The genes are TRBV7-2 and TRBJ2-4; D is unresolved. Germline V lookup: CDR1 SGHTA, CDR2 FQGNSA. This CDR3 comprises 13 residues. Trimming removed 1 base at V and 2 bases at J, with 3 bases between. This chain's CDR3 is CASSLGTKNIQYF. The CDR3 coding sequence is TGTGCCAGCAGCTTAGGGACCAAAAACATTCAGTACTTC.

This clonotype was recorded at least ten times. The CDR3 nucleotides read TGTGCCAGCAGCGTGGAAACCGGGTCACCCCTCCACTTT. Protein product: CASSVETGSPLHF. J is TRBJ1-6 and V is TRBV12-3 or TRBV12-4; D gene uncertain. This CDR3 spans 13 amino acids. V gave up 6 bases and J gave up 10 bases, with 13 bases separating them.

The genes are TRBV6-1 and TRBJ2-7; 13 nucleotides match TRBD2. CDR1 and CDR2 from the germline V gene are MNHNS and SASEGT. Trimming cost V 6 bases and J 3 bases; bases outside gene matches: 2. The CDR3 sequence is 14 residues long. The CDR3 DNA is TGTGCCAGCAGGAGACTAGCGGGGGGCTACGAGCAGTACTTC. This codes for CASRRLAGGYEQYF.

In this sample, this clonotype turned up a few times. This chain links TRBV30 with TRBJ1-2, with 12 bases fitting TRBD1. Looked up from germline, CDR1 is GTSNPN and CDR2 is SVGIG (reference sequence). The CDR3 contains 15 residues. With V trimmed by 1 base and J by 7 bases, 7 bases remained unmatched. In DNA, the CDR3 is TGTGCCTGGAGTGCCCCGGGACAGGGGGCGGCTGGCTACACCTTC. This codes for CAWSAPGQGAAGYTF.

This chain uses TRBV19 with TRBJ2-3, with D uncertain. The ends were cut back, 5 bases at V and 3 bases at J, with 15 bases in the middle. Germline loops: CDR1 LNHDA, CDR2 SQIVND (reference sequence). The CDR3 consists of 15 residues. CDR3 in amino acids: CASSPFGPTTDTQYF. The CDR3 region has the DNA TGTGCCAGTAGTCCGTTTGGGCCAACTACAGATACGCAGTATTTT.

This clonotype appeared many times. The chain is built from TRBV6-6 and TRBJ2-3; D gene ambiguous. Looked up from germline, CDR1 is MNHNY and CDR2 is SVGAGI (reference sequence). V was clipped by 2 bases and J by 5 bases, with 2 bases between them. The CDR3 sequence is 11 residues long. CDR3 residues: CASSYLDTQYF. The CDR3 region has the DNA TGTGCCAGCAGTTACCTAGATACGCAGTATTTT.

This clonotype appeared a few times. V gene TRBV7-2 combines with J gene TRBJ1-4, with 8 positions matching TRBD1. Unmatched junction bases numbered 2, after V lost 3 bases and J lost 5 bases. The CDR3 contains 14 residues. The V gene's germline CDR1 is SGHTA and CDR2 FQGNSA. The CDR3 here is CASSFTGGNEKLFF. The CDR3, as DNA: TGTGCCAGCAGCTTCACAGGGGGAAATGAAAAACTGTTTTTT.

This clonotype was seen only a few times. The chain joins TRBV27 to TRBJ2-1; D may correspond to TRBD1 or TRBD2 (5 bases each). V lost 6 bases to trimming and J lost 6 bases, with 12 bases between them. Germline CDR1 reads MNHEY; CDR2 reads SMNVEV (reference sequence). CDR3 length equals 13 residues. The CDR3 DNA reads TGTGCCAGCAGACCGGGACGGATCAATGAGCAGTTCTTC. It encodes CASRPGRINEQFF.

This clonotype was counted at least ten times. The J gene is TRBJ2-1, the V gene TRBV5-1; perhaps TRBD1 as D (5 bases). Per the germline V gene, CDR1 is SGHRS and CDR2 is YFSETQ. The CDR3 has 16 residues. The V end lost 0 bases, the J end lost 2 bases, and 12 bases lay between the germline ends. The CDR3 region is CASSLGTGPPYNEQFF. The CDR3 nucleotides read TGCGCCAGCAGCTTGGGTACAGGCCCCCCCTACAATGAGCAGTTCTTC.

This clonotype showed up many times. V and J are TRBV24-1 and TRBJ2-3; maybe TRBD2 (5 bases). Germline CDR1 reads KGHDR; CDR2 reads SFDVKD. V was pared by 7 bases and J by 3 bases, with 7 bases between. CDR3 length: 12 residues. The CDR3: CATSPGTDTQYF. The CDR3 coding sequence is TGTGCCACCAGCCCGGGAACAGATACGCAGTATTTT.

The table lists this clonotype with a few counts. The rearrangement uses TRBV5-1 and TRBJ2-2; D may be TRBD2 (6 bases). The CDR3 runs 16 residues. Germline V lookup: CDR1 SGHRS, CDR2 YFSETQ. V lost 4 bases and J lost 6, with 19 bases in between. CDR3 bases: TGCGCCAGCAGCCTGCGGGGCCCTGCCACCGCCGGGGAGCTGTTTTTT. It translates to CASSLRGPATAGELFF.

This clonotype has a count of ten or more. The rearrangement links TRBV5-1 to TRBJ1-4, with 8 bases identical to TRBD1. Trimming took 7 bases from V and 5 from J; bases not matched to a gene: 7. Looked up from germline, CDR1 is SGHRS and CDR2 is YFSETQ. The CDR3 is made up of 14 amino acids. The CDR3 here is CASGPGQENEKLFF. CDR3 DNA: TGCGCCAGCGGACCGGGACAGGAAAATGAAAAACTGTTTTTT. The full variable domain, completed using reference TRBV5-1 and TRBJ1-4, is KAGVTQTPRYLIKTRGQQVTLSCSPISGHRSVSWYQQTPGQGLQFLFEYFSETQRNKGNFPGRFSGRQFSNSRSEMNVSTLELGDSALYLCASGPGQENEKLFFGSGTQLSVL.

This clonotype was observed at least ten times. The chain employs TRBV6-4 and TRBJ2-3, with 8 bases lining up with TRBD2. The CDR3 runs to 13 residues. V dropped 8 bases and J dropped 6; count of bases not matched to a gene: 7. In germline, CDR1 is MRHNA, CDR2 SNTAGT. CDR3 in DNA: TGTGCCAGCCGGGGGGGCCCGTTGGATACGCAGTATTTT. This gives the protein CASRGGPLDTQYF.

This clonotype showed up many times. This chain links TRBV20-1 with TRBJ2-3, with TRBD2 identical over 9 bases. The CDR3 is 13 residues long. Germline V lookup: CDR1 DFQATT, CDR2 SNEGSKA (reference sequence). Trimming took 4 bases from V and 6 from J; bases not matched to a gene: 5. CDR3 in DNA: TGCAGTGCTAAATCTAGCGGGGCGGATACGCAGTATTTT. Protein: CSAKSSGADTQYF.

The table lists this clonotype with many counts. The chain joins TRBV5-6 to TRBJ2-5, with D possibly TRBD1 on 6 matching bases. The germline gives CDR1 SGHDT, CDR2 YYEEEE. CDR3 size: 14 residues. Trimming took 0 bases from V and 4 from J, leaving 10 bases between them. In DNA, the CDR3 is TGTGCCAGCAGCTTGGCCAAAGGGGGAGAGACCCAGTACTTC. Amino acids: CASSLAKGGETQYF.

This clonotype showed up many times. Here the CDR3 DNA reads TGCGCCAGCAGCCAAGATCGTGGCTGGGGTTCACCCCTCCACTTT. Protein: CASSQDRGWGSPLHF. The genes are TRBV4-3 and TRBJ1-6; D is unresolved. The CDR3 is 15 amino acids. Trimming pared 0 bases from V and 9 bases from J, leaving 12 bases between. In germline, CDR1 is LGHNA, CDR2 YSLEER.

The sample holds many counts of this clonotype. The CDR3 DNA reads as TGTGCCAGCACCAAGGGGCAGGCCGGCGGGGAGCTGTTTTTT. Its translation: CASTKGQAGGELFF. The chain has TRBV28 and TRBJ2-2; perhaps TRBD1 as D (5 bases). V lost 7 bases, J lost 7 bases, and 16 bases lay in between. Per the germline V gene, CDR1 is MDHEN and CDR2 is SYDVKM. The CDR3 is 14 amino acids.

This clonotype was seen repeatedly, ten times or more. The CDR3 DNA reads TGTGCCATCAGTGATCCTAGCGGGGCCACAGATACGCAGTATTTT. This translates into CAISDPSGATDTQYF. This chain joins TRBV10-3 and TRBJ2-3; 9 bases fit TRBD2. The CDR3 is made up of 15 amino acids. With 3 bases clipped from V and 2 bases from J, the junction kept 3 bases outside the gene matches. Germline V gene sequence: CDR1 ENHRY, CDR2 SYGVKD.

This clonotype was seen a few times. The rearrangement links TRBV12-3 or TRBV12-4 to TRBJ2-1, with 13 nucleotides matching TRBD2. With V trimmed by 5 bases and J by 4 bases, 8 bases remained unmatched. This CDR3 has 17 amino acids. In DNA, the CDR3 is TGTGCCAGCAGTCTCAGACTAGCGGGGGGCATTTACAATGAGCAGTTCTTC. It translates to CASSLRLAGGIYNEQFF.

A few counts support this clonotype. V and J are TRBV7-2 and TRBJ2-5; 11 nucleotides align to TRBD2. This CDR3 has 16 amino acids. The germline CDR1 and CDR2 sequences are SGHTA and FQGNSA. The trim removed 2 bases at V and 4 bases at J, leaving 6 bases unmatched. CDR3 region: CASSLQGLAVRETQYF. In nucleotides, the CDR3 is TGTGCCAGCAGCTTACAGGGACTAGCGGTGCGAGAGACCCAGTACTTC.

This clonotype was detected many times. This sequence joins TRBV10-3 and TRBJ2-7; D not certain. CDR1 is ENHRY and CDR2 is SYGVKD in the germline V gene. The V end was cut by 4 bases, the J end by 4 bases, with 5 bases between. The CDR3 consists of 11 residues. The CDR3 nucleotides read TGTGCCATCAGTGCCGGGTACGAGCAGTACGTC. It translates to CAISAGYEQYV.

This chain connects TRBV7-3 to TRBJ2-2, with 9 nucleotides matching TRBD2. The CDR3 contains 16 residues. J was trimmed by 3 bases and V by 2 bases; bases with no gene match: 4. The V gene's germline CDR1 is SGHTA and CDR2 FQGTGA. In DNA form, the CDR3 reads TGTGCCAGCAGCTTACGAGCGGGGGGATACACCGGGGAGCTGTTTTTT. Amino acid sequence: CASSLRAGGYTGELFF.

A few counts support this clonotype. The chain carries TRBV19 and TRBJ1-5; no clear D gene. The CDR3 extends over 12 amino acids. The germline gives CDR1 LNHDA, CDR2 SQIVND (reference sequence). Trimming cost V 5 bases and J 10 bases, with 12 bases left between them. The CDR3 spells CASSFPNQPQHF. DNA for the CDR3: TGTGCCAGTAGTTTCCCGAACCAACCCCAGCATTTT.

This clonotype appeared many times. The CDR3 region has the DNA TGTGCCAGCAGCCTGCCCCAAGGACAGGGAGGCACTGAAGCTTTCTTT. Encoded protein: CASSLPQGQGGTEAFF. This sequence joins TRBV7-9 and TRBJ1-1; TRBD1 agrees at 8 bases. Germline lookup yields CDR1 SEHNR and CDR2 FQNEAQ (reference sequence). CDR3 length: 16 residues. The J segment lost 4 bases and the V segment lost 5 bases, leaving 12 bases of the junction unmatched. Filled out from reference TRBV7-9 and TRBJ1-1, the complete variable domain reads DTGVSQNPRHKITKRGQNVTFRCDPISEHNRLYWYRQTLGQGPEFLTYFQNEAQLEKSRLLSDRFSAERPKGSFSTLEIQRTEQGDSAMYLCASSLPQGQGGTEAFFGQGTRLTVV.

In its sample, this clonotype was seen many times. The chain combines TRBV14 with TRBJ2-3, with D unresolved. V gave up 6 bases and J gave up 0 bases, with 7 bases separating them. Germline CDR1 and CDR2: SGHDN and FVKESK. This CDR3 spans 13 amino acids. The CDR3 coding sequence is TGTGCCAGCAGAAATCCTAGCACAGATACGCAGTATTTT. This gives the protein CASRNPSTDTQYF. The full variable domain, its missing parts supplied by reference TRBV14 and TRBJ2-3, is EAGVTQFPSHSVIEKGQTVTLRCDPISGHDNLYWYRRVMGKEIKFLLHFVKESKQDESGMPNNRFLAERTGGTYSTLKVQPAELEDSGVYFCASRNPSTDTQYFGPGTRLTVL.

The rearrangement links TRBV5-1 to TRBJ2-4, with 9 bases identical to TRBD1. CDR1 is SGHRS and CDR2 is YFSETQ in the germline V gene. Trimming cost V 0 bases and J 3 bases; bases outside gene matches: 7. The CDR3 extends over 17 amino acids. CDR3 sequence (DNA): TGCGCCAGCAGCTTGGTTTCGGGACAGGGCTACAAAAACATTCAGTACTTC. It encodes CASSLVSGQGYKNIQYF.